This record concerns one T cell receptor (beta chain) sequence. The antigen is unknown. Method: immunoSEQ multiplex PCR; TCRdb's copy keeps in-frame clones and lacks some. The repertoire holds more than 600,000 clones, 92% seen once, with 20% to 25% in the top ten. CD8 cells classed as naive were CD45RO-negative and positively selected for CCR7, excluding terminally differentiated effector memory CD45RA+ cells. There are 13 residues in the CDR3. Trimming stripped 5 bases from V and 2 bases from J, with 9 bases between. Germline values: CDR1 SGHVS, CDR2 FQNEAQ. This specimen comes from a study of shared clonotypes between healthy human individuals. Findings and caveats of the study: It was the non-shared clonotypes that had lower generation probabilities than clonotypes shared by all four donors. Rarefaction demonstrated incomplete sorted-subset sequencing despite large depth. Specimens sampled were limited to blood, with tissue repertoires likely differing.

The TCR comes from a man under 40 in good health. Sequences were obtained from naive CD8+ T cells sorted from blood. The chain is built from TRBV7-8 and TRBJ2-5; D is undetermined. CDR3 amino acids: CASSASGQETQYF. The CDR3 nucleotides read TGTGCCAGCAGCGCGTCGGGTCAAGAGACCCAGTACTTC.